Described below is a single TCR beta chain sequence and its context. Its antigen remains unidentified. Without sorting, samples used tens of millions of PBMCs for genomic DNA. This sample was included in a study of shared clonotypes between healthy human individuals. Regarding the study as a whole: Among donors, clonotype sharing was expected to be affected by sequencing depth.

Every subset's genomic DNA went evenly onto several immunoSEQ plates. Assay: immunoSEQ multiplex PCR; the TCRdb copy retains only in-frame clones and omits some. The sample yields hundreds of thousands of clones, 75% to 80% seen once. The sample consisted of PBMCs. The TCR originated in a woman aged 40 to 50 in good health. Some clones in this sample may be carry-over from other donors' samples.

This chain's CDR3 is CASSPPGDFSTKIYEQYF. The DNA for the CDR3 is TGTGCCAGCTCACCACCGGGGGACTTCTCCACTAAGATCTACGAGCAGTACTTC. V and J are TRBV18 and TRBJ2-5; possibly TRBD2 for D (6 bases). The J call may be incorrect, as the DNA end agrees better with TRBJ2-7. Germline assignment: CDR1 KGHSH and CDR2 LQKENI. The CDR3 length is 18 residues.